This record covers a single T cell receptor beta chain. In germline, CDR1 is SGHVS, CDR2 FNYEAQ. CDR3 size: 12 residues. V dropped 1 base and J dropped 7 bases, with 5 bases sitting between them. Original processing methods: Amplification from reference gene primers served as the basis for estimated nucleated cell counts. The table came from immunoSEQ multiplex PCR; TCRdb's copy has only in-frame clones and leaves some out. Clonal size and the V and J genes are those of that table, whereas D and trimming came from the DNA. The sample carries about 59,000 clones, over 70% recorded once. The sample comes from a study of blood T cell repertoires in COVID-19. Study in general: Donors in the United States, Italy and Spain gave samples during acute or convalescent COVID-19. T cells, B-cell-depleted T cells, or PBMCs supplied cDNA or gDNA.

This TCR came from a woman aged 70 to 79 with acute or convalescent COVID-19. The rearrangement joins TRBV7-6 to TRBJ1-3; D remains unclear. Sequenced material: peripheral blood. The CDR3 coding sequence is TGTGCCAGCAGCTTAGGCGGTAACACCATATATTTT. The encoded protein is CASSLGGNTIYF.